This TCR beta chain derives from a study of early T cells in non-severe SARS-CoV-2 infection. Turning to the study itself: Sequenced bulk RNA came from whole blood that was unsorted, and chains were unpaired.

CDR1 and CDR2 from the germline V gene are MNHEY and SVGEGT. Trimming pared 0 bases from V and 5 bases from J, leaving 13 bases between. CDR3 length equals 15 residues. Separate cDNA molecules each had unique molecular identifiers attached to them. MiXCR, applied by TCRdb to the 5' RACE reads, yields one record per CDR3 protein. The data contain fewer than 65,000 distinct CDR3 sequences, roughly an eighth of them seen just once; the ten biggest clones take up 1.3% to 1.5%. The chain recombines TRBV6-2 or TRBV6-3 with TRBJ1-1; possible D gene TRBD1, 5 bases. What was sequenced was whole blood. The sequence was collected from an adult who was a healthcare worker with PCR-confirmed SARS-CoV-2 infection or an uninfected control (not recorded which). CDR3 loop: CASSYSTRGVTEAFF. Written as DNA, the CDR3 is TGTGCCAGCAGTTACTCGACCCGGGGGGTGACTGAAGCTTTCTTT.